What follows is one TCR beta chain and its context. These data belong to a study of cytomegalovirus exposure and HLA in healthy donors. The CDR3 has 12 residues. The junction had 6 bases not matched to a gene; V was cut back by 7 bases and J by 11 bases. Looked up from germline, CDR1 is SGHRS and CDR2 is YFSETQ. Researchers ran the PCR with 60 Vbeta and 13 Jbeta primers. TCRdb's copy holds only in-frame clones and misses some; the assay was immunoSEQ multiplex PCR. In the table there are under 150,000 clones, 75% to 85% of which are singletons. The sample consisted of PBMCs. The V and J genes are TRBV5-1 and TRBJ1-5, with TRBD1 identical over 10 bases. The TCR originated in a man between 50 and 59 years old in good health and CMV-seronegative. CDR3 bases: TGCGCCAGCGCGGGACAGGGGATGTCCCAGCATTTT. The encoded protein is CASAGQGMSQHF.